This TCR beta chain was captured by sequencing in a study of Graves' ophthalmopathy and Graves' hyperthyroidism. CDR3 regions of TCR beta were amplified from RNA transcripts. In the first round, RT-PCR was carried out with HTBI primers, and a multiplex PCR formed the second round. TCRdb reanalysed the multiplex PCR reads using MiXCR and keeps one entry per CDR3 protein. Of about 210,000 distinct CDR3 sequences listed, 25% to 30% are singletons. The CDR3 runs 15 residues. Trimming took off 7 bases at V and 5 bases at J, with 20 bases between the two ends. Germline V gives CDR1 MNHEY, CDR2 SMNVEV (reference sequence). Pregnant or lactating patients and those with other autoimmune diseases or uncontrolled infections were excluded. Out of around 10 ml of fresh peripheral blood, PBMCs were obtained.

This chain links TRBV27 with TRBJ1-2, with D maybe TRBD1 (6 bases). Sequenced input: peripheral blood. This clonotype was sampled from a man over 45 with Graves' ophthalmopathy. CDR3 DNA: TGTGCCAGCACCCCCGCGACAGGCCTGGGGTATGGCTACACCTTC. The encoded protein is CASTPATGLGYGYTF.